This T cell receptor beta chain came from a study of T cell responses to AZD1222 COVID-19 vaccine (dated by TCRdb to the early 2020s). Looking at the study overall: A total of 233 trial participants underwent TCR sequencing, of whom roughly 210 had received two doses of AZD1222 and around 25 had received two doses of the MenACWY control vaccine. Trial participants were enrolled by age into subgroups of 18-55, 56-69 and 70-plus years, and around 140, 26 and 57 TCR-sequenced participants, respectively, were included in these subgroups. What the research found in general, with its limitations: In the small 56-69-year group, the increase in depth fell short of significance, most likely because of low power. Participants were mostly white British and included more females than males, and it was suggested by the authors that clonal diversity may have been underestimated. After two AZD1222 doses, both the breadth and the depth of spike-specific TCRs were significantly higher than at day 0 and than in MenACWY recipients. Conclusions about previously exposed vaccinees are limited because only six or seven AZD1222 recipients were SARS-CoV-2 seropositive at baseline. Because no day 14 peak-response samples were available, repertoires were characterized only after the peak T cell response. Nearly half of unique spike-specific TCRs reportedly recognized epitopes outside regions mutated in the B.1.351 and B.1.1.7 variants. CD4 TCRs associated with the vaccine covered the entire spike protein, and the dominant responses were in regions 160-218 and 743-854.

In the case of this clone: The antigen it binds to is not known. Base qualities are missing; no much larger clone stands one base away.

The germline V gene gives CDR1 as SGDLS and CDR2 as YYNGEE. The V end loses 4 bases and the J end loses 4 bases, and a stretch of 17 bases separates them. The CDR3 holds 15 amino acids from the cysteine to the phenylalanine. Only CDR3 DNA is held: 45 bases, read in frame from base 1. The CDR3 regions of human TCRbeta chains were subjected to immunosequencing. Per the authors' processing: Repertoire TCRs were matched against a reference library of SARS-CoV-2-specific TCRs generated with the MIRA antigen-specificity platform. Breadth meant the fraction of unique TCRs that were SARS-CoV-2-associated, whereas depth meant the fraction of total T cells that were SARS-CoV-2-associated. Using the MIRA data, each spike-specific TCR was mapped to the spike region that the TCR reacts to and placed in a CD4 or CD8 class. Log10-transformed breadth and depth values were compared by one-way ANOVA with Sidak's multiple comparisons tests. This is the immuneACCESS table as TCRdb keeps it, with only in-frame sequences that have V and J called. A part of the clones is gone; compared with another copy, unresolved V genes explain less than half, and the rest is unexplained. That table furnishes V, J and clone size, whereas the DNA furnished D and trimming. Here the sample has 150,000 to 200,000 clones; approximately 92% occur a single time. The top ten clonotypes cover 0.95% to 1.3% of the sample.

The time point label of this sample denotes: about 28 days (+/-7) after the second vaccine dose. Taken with the paper, the label for treatment or condition translates to: meningococcal conjugate vaccine given as trial control. Samples from vaccinated people were obtained from the UK trials COV001 and COV002, which included a single-blind randomized controlled phase 2/3 trial of AZD1222 (ChAdOx1 nCoV-19) in healthy adults. For TCRbeta chain sequencing, PBMC samples were collected from trial participants at day 0 and at day 28 after the second dose. The receptor comes from an adult who received the MenACWY meningococcal vaccine as a control. This specimen was peripheral blood, taken 28 days after the second dose of the MenACWY control vaccine. The chain was built from TRBV9 and TRBJ1-2, with a weak D call of TRBD1 (5 bases match). The encoded CDR3 is CASSPSLGTTYGYTF. The sequenced DNA: TGTGCCAGCAGCCCCTCCCTCGGGACCACCTATGGCTACACCTTC.